Reported below is one T cell receptor beta chain. The antigen this receptor binds is unknown. No base qualities exist here, and no much larger clone lies one base off it. The immunoSEQ multiplex PCR, with forward primers for 54 TRBV segments and reverse primers for 13 TRBJ segments, was used to amplify TCRB CDR3 regions. Pre-culture CD4+ samples were sequenced at deep resolution, targeting 210,000 or so T cell genomes. Amplicons were sequenced on an Illumina HiSeq System, producing 87 bp reads covering the CDR3. The published analysis was carried out like this. Correction for PCR and sequencing errors was applied to reads, and CDR3 regions were defined through alignment to IMGT reference sequences. Synthetic template pools were used to estimate template counts and unique rearrangement counts. Clonality was computed as 1 minus Pielou's evenness. The Daley-Smith estimator was used to estimate richness. Morisita's index served as the measure of repertoire overlap. Clones present in cultured samples but not detected in the pre-culture repertoire of the same donor were defined as low-abundance clones. TCRdb's version of the immuneACCESS table is confined to in-frame rearrangements and falls short of the full clone set. An unresolved V gene accounts for under half of the shortfall where checked; the remainder is of unknown origin. That table is the source of V, J and clone size, and D and trimming were worked out from the DNA. A total of over 100,000 clones appear in this sample, more than 85% of them only once. The ten most abundant clones make up 0.27% of the sample.

Magnetic bead negative selection was used to isolate untouched CD4+ T cells from Ficoll-separated PBMC, with an average purity of 97.7%. Untouched CD4+ T cells were isolated with magnetic beads from Ficoll-separated PBMC, and a purity of approximately 98% was reached with negligible CD8+ contamination. Peripheral blood mononuclear cells came from the buffy coats of a few healthy blood donors, who served as the study's donors. All three donors were CMV seronegative. Genomic DNA was extracted with the DNeasy Blood & Tissue Kit. For each subject, genomic DNA from sorted CD137+CD4+ cells and from pre-culture CD4+ baseline samples underwent TCRB sequencing. The CDR3, cysteine through phenylalanine, is 19 amino acids long. Only the CDR3 region is kept as DNA, spanning 57 bases read in frame from base 1. V loses 6 bases of germline sequence and J loses 3 bases, and the interval between the two ends is 28 bases. CDR1 and CDR2 are read off the germline V gene (reference sequence) as MNHEY and SMNVEV.

The data originate from a study of T cell repertoires and HLA-DP antigens (dated by TCRdb to 2016 to 2019). Concerning the study at large: Using HeLa cells transduced to present allogeneic HLA-DP, the study set up an in vitro model of CD4+ T cell alloreactivity. Of the three donors, two were male and one was female, and their ages ranged from the 18-to-29 age band up to the 60-to-69 age band. One alloantigen differed from self by one peptide-binding groove amino acid, whereas the other differed by ten, modelling structurally similar versus dissimilar alloantigens. The average DNA input was roughly 220 ng for sorted CD137+CD4+ samples versus approximately 1,300 ng for pre-culture CD4+ samples. Here is what the overall study found, with its caveats: Clones undetected before culture had an average cumulative frequency of about 40% against one allele versus around 49% against the other. The study was limited by having just a few donors, by relying on a non-physiological HeLa antigen-presenting system, and by using total CD4+ cells as responders. Sorted CD137+ cells showed similar clonality against both alloantigens, at 0.3 to 0.4, which was much higher than the approximately 0.037 seen in pre-culture samples. Separate analysis of naive and memory CD4+ repertoires was not performed.

The sequencing sample was made of CD4+ T cells from PBMCs. The chain was built from TRBV27 and TRBJ2-3; the D gene assignment is perhaps TRBD1 or TRBD2, with each matching 5 bases. The sequence was collected from a woman aged 18 to 35 in good health and CMV-seronegative. The CDR3 region: CASSLDPFSPGPWTDTQYF. The bases read TGTGCCAGCAGCCTAGATCCGTTTAGCCCGGGGCCCTGGACAGATACGCAGTATTTT.